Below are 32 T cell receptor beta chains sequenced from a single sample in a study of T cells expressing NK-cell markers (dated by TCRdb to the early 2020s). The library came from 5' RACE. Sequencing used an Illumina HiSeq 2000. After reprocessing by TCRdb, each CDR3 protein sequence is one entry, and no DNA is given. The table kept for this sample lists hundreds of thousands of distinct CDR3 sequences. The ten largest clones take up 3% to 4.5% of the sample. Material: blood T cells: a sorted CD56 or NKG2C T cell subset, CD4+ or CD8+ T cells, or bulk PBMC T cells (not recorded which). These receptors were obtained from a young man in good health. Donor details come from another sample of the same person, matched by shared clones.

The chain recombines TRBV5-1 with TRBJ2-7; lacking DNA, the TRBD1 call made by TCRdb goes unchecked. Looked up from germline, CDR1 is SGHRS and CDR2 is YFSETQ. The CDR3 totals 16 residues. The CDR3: CASSADRGRLVSEQYF.

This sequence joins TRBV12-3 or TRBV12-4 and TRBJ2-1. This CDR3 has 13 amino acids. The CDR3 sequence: CASSFRAHNEQFF.

The chain's CDR3 is CAARDRDATDTQYF. The chain uses TRBV12-3 or TRBV12-4 and TRBJ2-3; there is no DNA to check the TCRdb D call of TRBD1. This CDR3 has 14 amino acids.

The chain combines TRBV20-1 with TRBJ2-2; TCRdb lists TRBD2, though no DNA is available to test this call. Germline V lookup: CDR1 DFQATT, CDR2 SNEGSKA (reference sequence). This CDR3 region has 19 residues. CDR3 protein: CSARRLPQREDPNTGELFF.

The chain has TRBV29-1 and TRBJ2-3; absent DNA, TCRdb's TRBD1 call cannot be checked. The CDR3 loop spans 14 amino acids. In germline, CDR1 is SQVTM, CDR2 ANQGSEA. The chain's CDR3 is CSAIGLPATDTQYF.

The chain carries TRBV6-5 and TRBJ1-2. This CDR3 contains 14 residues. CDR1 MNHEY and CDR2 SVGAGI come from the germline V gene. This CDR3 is CASSYSQGFGGYTF.

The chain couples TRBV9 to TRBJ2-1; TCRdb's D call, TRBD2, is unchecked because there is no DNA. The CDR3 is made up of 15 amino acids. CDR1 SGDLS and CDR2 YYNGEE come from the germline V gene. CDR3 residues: CASSVVGTRTGEQFF. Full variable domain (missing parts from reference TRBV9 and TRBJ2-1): DSGVTQTPKHLITATGQRVTLRCSPRSGDLSVYWYQQSLDQGLQFLIQYYNGEERAKGNILERFSAQQFPDLHSELNLSSLELGDSALYFCASSVVGTRTGEQFFGPGTRLTVL.

The CDR3 spells CASSVGFADTQYF. The rearrangement uses TRBV7-2 and TRBJ2-3. Germline V gene data show CDR1 as SGHTA and CDR2 as FQGNSA. The CDR3 runs to 13 residues.

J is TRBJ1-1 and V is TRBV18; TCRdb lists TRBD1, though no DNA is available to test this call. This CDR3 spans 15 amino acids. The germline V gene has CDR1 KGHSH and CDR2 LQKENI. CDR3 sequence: CASSPQGRGKKEAFF.

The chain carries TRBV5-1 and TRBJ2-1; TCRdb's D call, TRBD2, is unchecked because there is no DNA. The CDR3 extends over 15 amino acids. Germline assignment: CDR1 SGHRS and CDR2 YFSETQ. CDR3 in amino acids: CASSVRLAGGFEQFF. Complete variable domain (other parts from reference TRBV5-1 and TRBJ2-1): KAGVTQTPRYLIKTRGQQVTLSCSPISGHRSVSWYQQTPGQGLQFLFEYFSETQRNKGNFPGRFSGRQFSNSRSEMNVSTLELGDSALYLCASSVRLAGGFEQFFGPGTRLTVL.

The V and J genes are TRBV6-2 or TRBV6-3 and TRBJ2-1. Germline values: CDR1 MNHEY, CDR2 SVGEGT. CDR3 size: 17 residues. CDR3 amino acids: CASSYLGRTDIYNEQFF.

The CDR3 loop reads CSAPKETGETQYF. The rearrangement uses TRBV20-1 and TRBJ2-5. There are 13 residues in the CDR3. CDR1 is DFQATT and CDR2 is SNEGSKA in the germline V gene (reference sequence).

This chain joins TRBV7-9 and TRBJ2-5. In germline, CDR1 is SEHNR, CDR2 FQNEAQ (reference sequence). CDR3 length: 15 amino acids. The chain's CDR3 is CASSYRKTPQETQYF.

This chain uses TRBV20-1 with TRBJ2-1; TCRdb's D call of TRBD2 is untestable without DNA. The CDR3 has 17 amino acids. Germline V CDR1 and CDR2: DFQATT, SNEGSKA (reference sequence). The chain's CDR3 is CSARDYRTSGKYNEQFF.

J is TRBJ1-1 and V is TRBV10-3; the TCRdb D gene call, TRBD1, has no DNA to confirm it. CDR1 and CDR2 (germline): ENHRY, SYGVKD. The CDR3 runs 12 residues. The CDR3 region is CAAQGRDTEAFF.

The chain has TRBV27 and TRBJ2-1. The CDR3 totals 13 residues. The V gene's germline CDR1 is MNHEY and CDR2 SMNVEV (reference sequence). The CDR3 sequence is CASSLMWDNEQFF.

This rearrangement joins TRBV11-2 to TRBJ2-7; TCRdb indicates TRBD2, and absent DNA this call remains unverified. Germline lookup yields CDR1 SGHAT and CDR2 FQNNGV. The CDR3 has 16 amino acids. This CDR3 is CASSLDRLAGVYEQYF. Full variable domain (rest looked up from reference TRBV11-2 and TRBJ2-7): EAGVAQSPRYKIIEKRQSVAFWCNPISGHATLYWYQQILGQGPKLLIQFQNNGVVDDSQLPKDRFSAERLKGVDSTLKIQPAKLEDSAVYLCASSLDRLAGVYEQYFGPGTRLTVT.

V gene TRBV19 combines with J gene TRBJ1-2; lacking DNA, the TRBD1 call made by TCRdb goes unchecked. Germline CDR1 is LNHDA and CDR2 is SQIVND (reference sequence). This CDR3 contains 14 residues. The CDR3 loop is CASKTGQQIYGYTF.

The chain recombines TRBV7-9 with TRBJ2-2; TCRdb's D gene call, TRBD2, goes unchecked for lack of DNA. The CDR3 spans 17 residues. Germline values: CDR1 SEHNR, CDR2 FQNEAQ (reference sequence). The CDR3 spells CASSLGLAGGVTGELFF.

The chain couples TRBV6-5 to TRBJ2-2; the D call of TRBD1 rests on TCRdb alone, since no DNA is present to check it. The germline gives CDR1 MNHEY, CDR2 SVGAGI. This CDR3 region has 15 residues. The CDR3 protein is CASSYSNRGAGELFF.

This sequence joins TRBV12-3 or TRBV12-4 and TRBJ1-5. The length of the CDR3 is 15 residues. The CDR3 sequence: CASSFSISGNQPQHF.

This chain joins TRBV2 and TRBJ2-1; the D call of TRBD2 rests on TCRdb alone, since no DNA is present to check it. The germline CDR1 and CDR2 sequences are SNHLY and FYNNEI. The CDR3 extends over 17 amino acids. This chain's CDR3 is CASSEPLVAARGGEQFF.

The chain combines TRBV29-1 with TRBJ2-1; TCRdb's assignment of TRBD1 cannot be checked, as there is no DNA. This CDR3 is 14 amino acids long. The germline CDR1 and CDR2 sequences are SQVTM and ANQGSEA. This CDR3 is CSAKGQRNYNEQFF.

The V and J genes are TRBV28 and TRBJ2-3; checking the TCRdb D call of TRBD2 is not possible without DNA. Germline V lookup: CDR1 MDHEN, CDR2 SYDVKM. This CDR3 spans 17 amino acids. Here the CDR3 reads CASSIPPGTSGKDTQYF.

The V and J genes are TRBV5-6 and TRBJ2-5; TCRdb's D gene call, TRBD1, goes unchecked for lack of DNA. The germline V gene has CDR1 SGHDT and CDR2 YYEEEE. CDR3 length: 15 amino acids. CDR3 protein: CASSSTDRRRETQYF. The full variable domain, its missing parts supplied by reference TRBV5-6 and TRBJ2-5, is DAGVTQSPTHLIKTRGQQVTLRCSPKSGHDTVSWYQQALGQGPQFIFQYYEEEERQRGNFPDRFSGHQFPNYSSELNVNALLLGDSALYLCASSSTDRRRETQYFGPGTRLLVL.

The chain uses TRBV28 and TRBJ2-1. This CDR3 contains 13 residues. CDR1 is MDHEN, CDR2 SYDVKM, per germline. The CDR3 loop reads CASILRVGDEQFF.

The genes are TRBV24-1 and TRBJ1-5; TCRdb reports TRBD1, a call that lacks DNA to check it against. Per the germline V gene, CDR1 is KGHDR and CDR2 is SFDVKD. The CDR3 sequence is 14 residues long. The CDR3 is CATSTGQVDQPQHF.

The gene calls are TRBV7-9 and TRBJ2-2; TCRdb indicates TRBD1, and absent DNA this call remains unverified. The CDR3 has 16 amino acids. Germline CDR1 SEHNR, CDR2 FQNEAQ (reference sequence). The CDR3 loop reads CASSLVPGGSVGELFF.

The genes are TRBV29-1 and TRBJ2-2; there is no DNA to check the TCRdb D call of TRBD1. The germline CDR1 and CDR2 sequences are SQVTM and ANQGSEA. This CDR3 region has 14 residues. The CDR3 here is CSVEQGLNTGELFF.

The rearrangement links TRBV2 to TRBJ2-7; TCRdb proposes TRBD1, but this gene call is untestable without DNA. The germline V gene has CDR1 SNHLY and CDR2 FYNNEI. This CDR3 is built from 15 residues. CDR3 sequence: CASSEVGTGSYEQYF.

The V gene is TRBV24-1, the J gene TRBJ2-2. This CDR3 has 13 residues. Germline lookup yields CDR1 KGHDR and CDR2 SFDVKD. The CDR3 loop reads CATSVGSTGELFF.

CDR3 sequence: CATSGDRGNEQFF. The gene calls are TRBV24-1 and TRBJ2-1; the TRBD1 assignment by TCRdb is unverifiable without DNA. CDR1 and CDR2 (germline): KGHDR, SFDVKD. The CDR3 contains 13 residues.